The 8 T cell receptor beta chains presented below share a single source sample, sequenced in a study of shared clonotypes between healthy human individuals. Some clones are missing from TCRdb's copy, which holds only in-frame ones; the method was immunoSEQ multiplex PCR. The table shows some 360,000 clones, with about 70% occurring only once. The sequenced material came from memory CD4+ T cells sorted from blood. Subset meaning: CD45RA-negative fraction. The receptors originated from a man between 25 and 39 years old in good health.

This chain joins TRBV18 and TRBJ1-2, with D possibly TRBD1 on 5 matching bases. Germline CDR1 reads KGHSH; CDR2 reads LQKENI. V lost 3 bases and J 4 bases, leaving 15 bases between the germline ends. The CDR3 runs to 15 residues. CDR3 DNA sequence: TGTGCCAGCTCACCCTGGGACGGCACGGGCTATGGCTACACCTTC. Amino acid sequence: CASSPWDGTGYGYTF. Full variable domain (remainder filled in from reference TRBV18 and TRBJ1-2): NAGVMQNPRHLVRRRGQEARLRCSPMKGHSHVYWYRQLPEEGLKFMVYLQKENIIDESGMPKERFSAEFPKEGPSILRIQQVVRGDSAAYFCASSPWDGTGYGYTFGSGTRLTVV.

A note on this clone: A far larger clone differs by one base, so this is likely a read error. The rearrangement joins TRBV7-6 to TRBJ2-3, with D uncertain. V lost 4 bases and J 2 bases, leaving 1 base between the germline ends. This CDR3 spans 11 amino acids. Germline V CDR1 and CDR2: SGHVS, FNYEAQ. CDR3 DNA sequence: TGTGCCAGCAGCTCCACAGATACGCAGTATTTT. Translation gives CASSSTDTQYF.

The gene calls are TRBV6-5 and TRBJ1-6, with 8 bases matching TRBD1. The CDR3 is made up of 15 amino acids. The V and J ends lost 0 bases and 8 bases, in that order; junction bases with no gene match: 3. Germline values: CDR1 MNHEY, CDR2 SVGAGI. The CDR3 DNA sequence: TGTGCCAGCAGTTACTCGACAGGGGTACATTCACCCCTCCACTTT. It encodes CASSYSTGVHSPLHF.

The chain is built from TRBV11-2 and TRBJ2-1; a weak D match, TRBD2 (5 bases). The V end was cut by 7 bases, the J end by 9 bases, with 16 bases between. Germline-derived CDR1 and CDR2 are SGHAT and FQNNGV. The CDR3 runs 13 residues. Here the CDR3 reads CASTAAAGVEQFF. The CDR3 DNA reads TGTGCCAGCACAGCCGCTGCGGGTGTTGAGCAGTTCTTC.

The count of this clone is one. The chain is built from TRBV30 and TRBJ2-3; TRBD2 matches 10 bases. J gave up 6 bases and V 0 bases, and 18 bases lay outside the gene matches. The CDR3 totals 19 residues. Germline loops: CDR1 GTSNPN, CDR2 SVGIG (reference sequence). The CDR3 protein is CAWSVRLKRVAGGGDTQYF. The DNA of the CDR3 is TGTGCCTGGAGTGTACGGTTGAAGAGGGTAGCGGGAGGCGGGGATACGCAGTATTTT.

This chain connects TRBV14 to TRBJ2-2, with D unresolved. Trimming pared 1 base from V and 6 bases from J, leaving 12 bases between. The CDR3 length is 15 residues. Germline-derived CDR1 and CDR2 are SGHDN and FVKESK. CDR3 nucleotide sequence: TGTGCCAGCAGCCAAGTAACCCGACTCTCCGGGGAGCTGTTTTTT. It specifies CASSQVTRLSGELFF.

This clone was counted a single time. The chain joins TRBV4-3 to TRBJ2-5; TRBD2 matches at 7 bases. The CDR3 has 15 residues. Germline CDR1 LGHNA, CDR2 YSLEER. V trimming: 1 base; J trimming: 5 bases; junction bases outside the gene matches: 7. The CDR3 protein is CASSQAVWEGETQYF. The CDR3 nucleotides read TGCGCCAGCAGCCAAGCCGTTTGGGAGGGGGAGACCCAGTACTTC.

J is TRBJ2-1 and V is TRBV15; D is unresolved. V was clipped by 0 bases and J by 0 bases, with 9 bases between them. CDR1 is LNHNV and CDR2 is YYDKDF in the germline V gene (reference sequence). The CDR3 has 16 residues. CDR3 protein: CATSRDITSSYNEQFF. The CDR3 nucleotides are TGTGCCACCAGCAGAGATATCACAAGCTCCTACAATGAGCAGTTCTTC.